Each of the 24 T cell receptor beta chains below was sequenced from the same sample in a study of radiotherapy plus CTLA-4 blockade in lung cancer. The repertoire was sequenced with immunoSEQ multiplex PCR; TCRdb's copy has only in-frame clones and lacks some. This table has 85,000 to 120,000 clones, over 65% appearing once. The starting material was peripheral blood, obtained from a patient treated with radiotherapy plus ipilimumab. Receptors were obtained from a human donor with non-small cell lung cancer that progressed on radiotherapy plus ipilimumab. Some clones in this sample may be carry-over from other donors' samples.

The V gene is TRBV7-2, the J gene TRBJ2-7; TRBD2 matches 14 bases. The CDR3 runs to 19 residues. The V and J ends lost 7 bases and 2 bases, in that order; junction bases with no gene match: 16. The germline V gene encodes CDR1 SGHTA and CDR2 FQGNSA. The CDR3 DNA reads TGTGCCAGCACCCTTCCGGTCGGGGGACTAGCGGGGGTTACCTACGAGCAGTACTTC. It codes for CASTLPVGGLAGVTYEQYF.

The chain is built from TRBV7-9 and TRBJ1-1; D gene uncertain. The V end was cut by 5 bases, the J end by 0 bases, with 7 bases between. Germline loops: CDR1 SEHNR, CDR2 FQNEAQ (reference sequence). This CDR3 spans 13 amino acids. The CDR3 DNA follows: TGTGCCAGCAGCCGGTCTGTGAACACTGAAGCTTTCTTT. It yields the protein CASSRSVNTEAFF.

This clone appeared once. This sequence joins TRBV15 and TRBJ2-7; D unresolved. Germline loops: CDR1 LNHNV, CDR2 YYDKDF (reference sequence). V dropped 0 bases and J dropped 0 bases, with 15 bases sitting between them. The CDR3 has 17 amino acids. CDR3 region: CATSRDPAGPSSYEQYF. CDR3 in DNA: TGTGCCACCAGCAGAGATCCCGCAGGCCCAAGCTCCTACGAGCAGTACTTC.

V usage is TRBV19 and J usage is TRBJ1-4, with D maybe TRBD1 (5 bases). The CDR3 length is 15 residues. CDR1 is LNHDA, CDR2 SQIVND, per germline (reference sequence). The V end was cut by 1 base, the J end by 5 bases, with 11 bases between. The CDR3 is CASSIVTGPNEKLFF. The DNA of the CDR3 is TGTGCCAGTAGTATAGTAACAGGACCAAATGAAAAACTGTTTTTT.

V is TRBV11-3 and J is TRBJ2-5; 10 bases match TRBD2. V was clipped by 1 base and J by 4 bases; unmatched bases: 3. This CDR3 is 15 amino acids long. CDR1 SGHNT and CDR2 YENEEA come from the germline V gene. CDR3 coding DNA: TGTGCCAGCAGCTTAGGCCTAGCGGGGGTAGAGACCCAGTACTTC. Translating it yields CASSLGLAGVETQYF.

Sample share makes this clone medium-sized. The chain carries TRBV6-6 and TRBJ1-1; D might be TRBD1 (6 bases). From germline, CDR1 is MNHNY and CDR2 SVGAGI (reference sequence). The CDR3 extends over 13 amino acids. V was trimmed by 8 bases and J by 7 bases, leaving 17 bases between them. The CDR3 reads CASHTGMNDEAFF. Here the CDR3 DNA reads TGTGCCAGCCATACAGGGATGAACGATGAAGCTTTCTTT.

V usage is TRBV5-1 and J usage is TRBJ2-2; 11 nucleotides agree with TRBD2. The germline gives CDR1 SGHRS, CDR2 YFSETQ. The CDR3 loop spans 17 amino acids. J gave up 4 bases and V 4 bases, and 9 bases lay outside the gene matches. DNA for the CDR3: TGCGCCAGCAGCCCGGTAGCGGGGGGGCCTTTCACCGGGGAGCTGTTTTTT. As protein: CASSPVAGGPFTGELFF.

This chain joins TRBV2 and TRBJ2-7, with D possibly matching TRBD1 (6 bases). The germline V gene has CDR1 SNHLY and CDR2 FYNNEI. The CDR3 sequence is 13 residues long. Trimming stripped 4 bases from V and 3 bases from J, with 10 bases between. CDR3 nucleotide sequence: TGTGCCAGCAGTGGACAGGCTAACTACGAGCAGTACTTC. Protein: CASSGQANYEQYF.

Turning to this clone: Other DNA sequences in this sample translate to the same CDR3. The V gene is TRBV5-1, the J gene TRBJ1-1, with D unclear. Germline values: CDR1 SGHRS, CDR2 YFSETQ. The CDR3 length is 14 residues. The germline V and J ends were trimmed by 0 bases and 0 bases, with 6 bases remaining between them. This CDR3 is CASSLAGMNTEAFF. The CDR3 coding sequence is TGCGCCAGCAGCTTGGCCGGGATGAACACTGAAGCTTTCTTT.

This chain connects TRBV4-1 to TRBJ1-4; no clear D gene. The V gene lost 2 bases and the J gene lost 12 bases, with 13 bases spanning the gap. Germline CDR1 MGHRA, CDR2 YSYEKL. The CDR3 sequence is 13 residues long. The CDR3, as DNA: TGCGCCAGCAGCCAACTAGCCTATGAGGAACTGTTTTTT. Translating it yields CASSQLAYEELFF.

The chain carries TRBV13 and TRBJ2-7; 7 nucleotides align to TRBD2. CDR3 length equals 14 residues. Per germline, CDR1 PRHDT and CDR2 FYEKMQ (reference sequence). V dropped 2 bases and J dropped 4; count of bases not matched to a gene: 5. The DNA of the CDR3 is TGTGCCAGCAGCTTATGGGAGGGCCGTTACGAGCAGTACTTC. Its protein product is CASSLWEGRYEQYF.

This chain links TRBV5-1 with TRBJ2-3; 11 bases line up with TRBD2. This CDR3 has 16 residues. With V trimmed by 4 bases and J by 2 bases, 6 bases remained unmatched. CDR1 and CDR2 (germline): SGHRS, YFSETQ. The CDR3, as DNA: TGCGCCAGCAGCGCAGGACTAGCGGGCCTCACAGATACGCAGTATTTT. It is translated as CASSAGLAGLTDTQYF.

The V call is TRBV5-5, the J call TRBJ1-1; D ambiguous. Germline V gives CDR1 SGHKS, CDR2 YYEKEE (reference sequence). This CDR3 has 12 amino acids. The V end was cut by 4 bases, the J end by 4 bases, with 8 bases between. The CDR3 protein is CASSLYSTEAFF. The CDR3 nucleotides are TGTGCCAGCAGCCTGTATTCCACTGAAGCTTTCTTT.

The chain carries TRBV5-3 and TRBJ2-2; tentatively, D is TRBD1 (5 bases). TRBV5-3 is known as an ORF, though its function is uncertain. Between the trimmed V and J ends, which lost 5 bases and 3 bases, there was a span of 23 bases. The CDR3 totals 18 residues. CDR3 in amino acids: CARRFRRAKGHDTGELFF. In nucleotides, the CDR3 is TGTGCCAGAAGATTTCGGCGAGCGAAGGGGCACGACACCGGGGAGCTGTTTTTT.

The chain recombines TRBV13 with TRBJ2-7; D perhaps matches TRBD1 (5 bases). The ends were cut back, 2 bases at V and 2 bases at J, with 13 bases in the middle. The CDR3 runs 15 residues. Germline CDR1 is PRHDT and CDR2 is FYEKMQ (reference sequence). The CDR3 sequence is CASSLIGRATYEQYF. CDR3 sequence (DNA): TGTGCCAGCAGCTTAATTGGCAGGGCAACCTACGAGCAGTACTTC.

The rearrangement links TRBV28 to TRBJ2-4, with D possibly matching TRBD1 (6 bases). The CDR3 length is 16 residues. The germline V gene has CDR1 MDHEN and CDR2 SYDVKM. V lost 2 bases, J lost 0 bases, and 11 bases lay in between. The CDR3 nucleotides read TGTGCCAGCAGTTTAGGACAGCTCCTAGCCAAAAACATTCAGTACTTC. As protein: CASSLGQLLAKNIQYF.

The gene calls are TRBV6-1 and TRBJ1-5; 7 nucleotides align to TRBD1. There are 14 residues in the CDR3. Germline lookup yields CDR1 MNHNS and CDR2 SASEGT. V was clipped by 6 bases and J by 4 bases; unmatched bases: 6. The CDR3 nucleotides read TGTGCCAGCAGCCAAGGGACAGAAAATCAGCCCCAGCATTTT. Encoded protein: CASSQGTENQPQHF.

This rearrangement joins TRBV18 to TRBJ2-2; D is unclear. V shed 4 bases and J shed 3 bases, with 21 bases lying between them. This CDR3 has 18 residues. From germline, CDR1 is KGHSH and CDR2 LQKENI. CDR3 protein: CASSQFTLGNRDTGELFF. Here the CDR3 DNA reads TGTGCCAGCTCACAGTTTACTTTGGGTAACCGAGACACCGGGGAGCTGTTTTTT.

The chain carries TRBV20-1 and TRBJ1-2, with D uncertain. This CDR3 has 11 amino acids. CDR1 DFQATT and CDR2 SNEGSKA come from the germline V gene (reference sequence). The CDR3 DNA reads as TGCAGGGCACCGGCTAACTATGGCTACACCTTC. This codes for CRAPANYGYTF.

This chain joins TRBV27 and TRBJ2-2; D gene unclear. Germline CDR1 and CDR2: MNHEY and SMNVEV (reference sequence). With 5 bases removed from V and 4 bases from J, the gap between germline ends came to 17 bases. The CDR3 contains 16 residues. CDR3 bases: TGTGCCAGCAGTATTTGGGCGGCGCTTGGCACCGGGGAGCTGTTTTTT. As protein: CASSIWAALGTGELFF.

This rearrangement joins TRBV7-9 to TRBJ1-6; possibly TRBD1 for D (6 bases). V was clipped by 3 bases and J by 14 bases, with 14 bases between them. Germline loops: CDR1 SEHNR, CDR2 FQNEAQ (reference sequence). The CDR3 sequence is 13 residues long. The CDR3 is CASSFRTETALHF. Here the CDR3 DNA reads TGTGCCAGCAGCTTCCGGACAGAGACGGCCCTCCACTTT.

The V and J genes are TRBV27 and TRBJ1-1; tentative D call: TRBD1 (6 bases). Germline V gives CDR1 MNHEY, CDR2 SMNVEV (reference sequence). The CDR3 covers 16 residues. The ends were cut back, 5 bases at V and 0 bases at J, with 16 bases in the middle. Here the CDR3 DNA reads TGTGCCAGCAGTATCCTCAGGGGTTCCATGAACACTGAAGCTTTCTTT. Its protein product is CASSILRGSMNTEAFF.

Note on this clone: Other DNA sequences from this sample encode an identical CDR3 as well. This rearrangement joins TRBV7-2 to TRBJ2-1, with a weak D call TRBD1 (5 bases). Germline V CDR1 and CDR2: SGHTA, FQGNSA. V gave up 1 base and J gave up 6 bases, with 7 bases separating them. The CDR3 has 13 amino acids. As DNA, the CDR3 is TGTGCCAGCAGCTTAGTAGGGGTCAATGAGCAGTTCTTC. Its protein is CASSLVGVNEQFF.

This sequence joins TRBV7-9 and TRBJ2-7; TRBD1 matches 9 bases. The J segment lost 4 bases and the V segment lost 5 bases, leaving 6 bases of the junction unmatched. The length of the CDR3 is 14 residues. The germline gives CDR1 SEHNR, CDR2 FQNEAQ (reference sequence). The CDR3 DNA is TGTGCCAGCAGCCATACGGACAGGGGTTACGAGCAGTACTTC. Translation: CASSHTDRGYEQYF.